This TCR beta chain was recovered during a study of response to subunit inactivated influenza vaccine. Study findings and constraints: Authors suggested that a seasonal influenza vaccination recruits few new T cells each time.

TCRdb re-called the RT-PCR reads with MiXCR, one entry per CDR3 protein. This table holds roughly 700,000 distinct CDR3 sequences, approximately 14% found once. With regard to this clonotype: Its matching antigen is unknown. A read error may explain this, as a much larger clone is one base away.

There are 14 residues in the CDR3. CDR1 LGHNA and CDR2 YNFKEQ come from the germline V gene. The chain links TRBV4-2 to TRBJ2-2; perhaps TRBD2 as D (5 bases). The sequenced sample was PBMCs from blood, obtained around two weeks before vaccination. The source is a man aged 50 to 59 who received an inactivated influenza vaccine. CDR3 protein: CASSQAAYTGELSF. As DNA, the CDR3 is TGTGCCAGCAGCCAAGCGGCCTACACCGGGGAGCTGTCTTTT.